These 29 T cell receptor beta chains came from one sample sequenced in a study of early T cells in non-severe SARS-CoV-2 infection. MiXCR was run by TCRdb on the 5' RACE reads, yielding one entry per CDR3 protein. The sample lists roughly 90,000 distinct CDR3 sequences, 14% to 15% occurring once. Material: whole blood. These receptors came from an adult who was a healthcare worker with PCR-confirmed SARS-CoV-2 infection or an uninfected control (not recorded which).

This clonotype was counted between two and nine times. The J gene is TRBJ2-2, the V gene TRBV7-8; TRBD2 aligns across 7 bases. Germline assignment: CDR1 SGHVS and CDR2 FQNEAQ. V lost 0 bases and J lost 8; bases outside the gene matches: 3. This CDR3 has 14 residues. This chain's CDR3 is CASSLAGLRGELFF. The CDR3 DNA sequence: TGTGCCAGCAGCTTAGCGGGACTACGTGGGGAGCTGTTTTTT.

This clonotype has just a few counts. V and J are TRBV6-5 and TRBJ1-3, with a possible D match to TRBD1 (6 bases). V lost 0 bases and J 0 bases, leaving 12 bases between the germline ends. Germline loops: CDR1 MNHEY, CDR2 SVGAGI. The CDR3 runs to 17 residues. Written as DNA, the CDR3 is TGTGCCAGCAGTTACTCGAGGCTGGGGGCCTCTGGAAACACCATATATTTT. Translating gives CASSYSRLGASGNTIYF.

The chain employs TRBV3-1 and TRBJ2-1; D gene unclear. The CDR3 sequence is 13 residues long. The V gene's germline CDR1 is LGHDT and CDR2 YNNKEL (reference sequence). Trimming removed 1 base at V and 9 bases at J, with 10 bases between. CDR3 in amino acids: CASSQVEGGEQFF. The CDR3 DNA is TGTGCCAGCAGCCAAGTGGAAGGTGGTGAGCAGTTCTTC.

The chain joins TRBV28 to TRBJ1-1; D remains unclear. V lost 3 bases and J lost 3, with 11 bases in between. Germline CDR1 reads MDHEN; CDR2 reads SYDVKM. This CDR3 has 14 residues. The CDR3 DNA follows: TGTGCCAGCAGTTTCTGGGCAGGAGACACTGAAGCTTTCTTT. It specifies CASSFWAGDTEAFF.

V usage is TRBV29-1 and J usage is TRBJ1-2; a possible D gene is TRBD1 (5 bases). CDR3 length equals 14 residues. Trimming shortened V by 7 bases and J by 2 bases, and 17 bases separated the two germline ends. Per the germline V gene, CDR1 is SQVTM and CDR2 is ANQGSEA. DNA for the CDR3: TGCAGCGGGGGCGAGGTATTCCCCAACTATGGCTACACCTTC. Translation: CSGGEVFPNYGYTF.

This clonotype was detected a few times. This sequence joins TRBV9 and TRBJ2-1; D may be TRBD1 (6 bases). The CDR3 totals 16 residues. The V end was cut by 0 bases, the J end by 0 bases, with 10 bases between. Germline loops: CDR1 SGDLS, CDR2 YYNGEE. The CDR3 bases are TGTGCCAGCAGCGTAGGAGGGGGTAGCTCCTACAATGAGCAGTTCTTC. Its translation is CASSVGGGSSYNEQFF.

This clonotype was observed a handful of times. For the CDR3, the DNA is TGTGCCAGCAGCCCCCAGGACAGTTACCAAGAGACCCAGTACTTC. This sequence encodes CASSPQDSYQETQYF. The V and J genes are TRBV11-2 and TRBJ2-5, with D possibly matching TRBD1 (6 bases). In germline, CDR1 is SGHAT, CDR2 FQNNGV. V was trimmed by 5 bases and J by 0 bases, leaving 13 bases between them. This CDR3 has 15 residues.

This clonotype was found a few times. V is TRBV11-2 and J is TRBJ2-2; D tentatively reads TRBD1 or TRBD2 (5 bases each). The CDR3 contains 13 residues. The germline CDR1 and CDR2 sequences are SGHAT and FQNNGV. V lost 6 bases and J 7 bases, leaving 12 bases between the germline ends. CDR3 region: CASRQDLGGELFF. CDR3 in DNA: TGTGCCAGCAGACAGGACTTAGGCGGGGAGCTGTTTTTT. Full variable domain (missing parts from reference TRBV11-2 and TRBJ2-2): EAGVAQSPRYKIIEKRQSVAFWCNPISGHATLYWYQQILGQGPKLLIQFQNNGVVDDSQLPKDRFSAERLKGVDSTLKIQPAKLEDSAVYLCASRQDLGGELFFGEGSRLTVL.

This clonotype was observed a few times. The gene calls are TRBV18 and TRBJ1-1, with 7 bases lining up with TRBD1. The CDR3 is 15 amino acids. V lost 4 bases to trimming and J lost 3 bases; unmatched junction nucleotides: 8. The V gene's germline CDR1 is KGHSH and CDR2 LQKENI. The CDR3 is CASSRTTGQDTEAFF. The CDR3 region has the DNA TGTGCCAGCTCACGAACGACAGGGCAGGACACTGAAGCTTTCTTT.

This clonotype was found a few times. The chain is built from TRBV30 and TRBJ1-3; D not certain. The V gene lost 2 bases and the J gene lost 2 bases, with 7 bases spanning the gap. The CDR3 runs 13 residues. CDR1 is GTSNPN, CDR2 SVGIG, per germline (reference sequence). CDR3 DNA: TGTGCCTGGAGTAAAGTCCCTGGAAACACCATATATTTT. Its translation is CAWSKVPGNTIYF.

The J gene is TRBJ2-1, the V gene TRBV12-3 or TRBV12-4; 8 nucleotides align to TRBD2. This CDR3 has 15 residues. With V trimmed by 6 bases and J by 6 bases, 10 bases remained unmatched. The DNA of the CDR3 is TGTGCCAGCAGCCTTCTTGGCGGGGGGACCAATGAGCAGTTCTTC. Amino acid sequence: CASSLLGGGTNEQFF.

The sample holds a few counts of this clonotype. The chain joins TRBV20-1 to TRBJ2-7; perhaps D is TRBD1 or TRBD2 (5 bases each). Between the trimmed V and J ends, which lost 5 bases and 2 bases, there was a span of 16 bases. CDR1 DFQATT and CDR2 SNEGSKA come from the germline V gene (reference sequence). This CDR3 comprises 14 residues. CDR3 loop: CSASTGTGPYEQYV. CDR3 in DNA: TGCAGTGCTTCAACCGGGACGGGTCCCTACGAGCAGTACGTC.

The V gene is TRBV7-7, the J gene TRBJ2-3; 10 bases fit TRBD2. In germline, CDR1 is SSHAT, CDR2 FNYEAQ (reference sequence). CDR3 length: 16 residues. V was pared by 1 base and J by 4 bases, with 5 bases of the junction left unmatched. In DNA form, the CDR3 reads TGTGCCAGCAGCTTAGGTAGCGGGGGGTTCGCAGATACGCAGTATTTT. It is translated as CASSLGSGGFADTQYF.

This clonotype was counted ten times or more. The V gene is TRBV5-8, the J gene TRBJ1-1, with TRBD1 as a possible D gene (6 bases). CDR3 length: 15 residues. V lost 0 bases to trimming and J lost 3 bases, with 12 bases between them. In germline, CDR1 is SGHTS, CDR2 YDEGEE. CDR3 residues: CASSLVGGADTEAFF. The CDR3 DNA reads as TGTGCCAGCAGCTTGGTTGGGGGCGCGGACACTGAAGCTTTCTTT. Based on the CDR3 plus reference TRBV5-8 and TRBJ1-1, the full variable domain is EAGVTQSPTHLIKTRGQQATLRCSPISGHTSVYWYQQALGLGLQFLLWYDEGEERNRGNFPPRFSGRQFPNYSSELNVNALELEDSALYLCASSLVGGADTEAFFGQGTRLTVV.

This rearrangement joins TRBV12-3 or TRBV12-4 to TRBJ2-3; tentatively, D is TRBD2 (6 bases). This CDR3 is 15 amino acids long. The V and J ends lost 6 bases and 0 bases respectively, with 13 bases between them. The CDR3 DNA reads TGTGCCAGCAGCAGTCAGGGACTTAGCACAGATACGCAGTATTTT. This translates into CASSSQGLSTDTQYF.

The rearrangement uses TRBV27 and TRBJ2-2; a weak D match, TRBD1 (5 bases). Between the trimmed V and J ends, which lost 5 bases and 7 bases, there was a span of 8 bases. The germline V gene has CDR1 MNHEY and CDR2 SMNVEV (reference sequence). This CDR3 is 12 amino acids long. The CDR3 bases are TGTGCCAGCAGTGTAGACAGCGGGGAGCTGTTTTTT. Translation gives CASSVDSGELFF.

In this sample, this clonotype turned up a few times. The J gene is TRBJ1-5, the V gene TRBV4-1; the match to TRBD1 covers 8 bases. In germline, CDR1 is MGHRA, CDR2 YSYEKL. CDR3 length equals 17 residues. Losses at the gene ends were 0 bases for V and 4 bases for J; bases not matched to a gene: 8. The CDR3 bases are TGCGCCAGCAGCCAAGATTTCGGGACAGGTCAAAATCAGCCCCAGCATTTT. This codes for CASSQDFGTGQNQPQHF.

This clonotype came up a few times. The rearrangement links TRBV2 to TRBJ1-6, with TRBD1 matching 8 bases. This CDR3 comprises 15 residues. Looked up from germline, CDR1 is SNHLY and CDR2 is FYNNEI. V was clipped by 6 bases and J by 7 bases; unmatched bases: 8. The CDR3 protein is CASSQGQGGNSPLHF. For the CDR3, the DNA is TGTGCCAGCAGCCAAGGACAGGGAGGAAATTCACCCCTCCACTTT.

This clonotype occurred many times. This chain links TRBV7-9 with TRBJ1-6; D remains ambiguous. The V gene's germline CDR1 is SEHNR and CDR2 FQNEAQ (reference sequence). This CDR3 is built from 12 residues. Between the trimmed V and J ends, which lost 2 bases and 10 bases, there was a span of 6 bases. CDR3 nucleotides: TGTGCCAGCAGCTTATTGGTCTCACCCCTCCACTTT. It translates to CASSLLVSPLHF.

This clonotype was seen only a few times. This rearrangement joins TRBV4-1 to TRBJ2-1, with D perhaps TRBD1 or TRBD2 (5 bases each). This CDR3 has 14 amino acids. The germline gives CDR1 MGHRA, CDR2 YSYEKL. The V end lost 4 bases, the J end lost 7 bases, and 14 bases lay between the germline ends. The CDR3: CASSPNGGWNEQFF. CDR3 in DNA: TGCGCCAGCAGCCCGAATGGGGGATGGAATGAGCAGTTCTTC.

This clonotype was recorded a few times. The rearrangement joins TRBV6-5 to TRBJ1-1, with 7 positions matching TRBD1. The CDR3 consists of 15 residues. The germline V gene has CDR1 MNHEY and CDR2 SVGAGI. V lost 2 bases and J lost 10; bases outside the gene matches: 13. The DNA of the CDR3 is TGTGCCAGCAGTTACGCCAAAGTATCCAGGACAGGAGCTTTCTTT. This translates into CASSYAKVSRTGAFF.

This clonotype was recorded a few times. The V call is TRBV20-1, the J call TRBJ2-4; possible D gene TRBD1, 5 bases. The CDR3 extends over 14 amino acids. Germline assignment: CDR1 DFQATT and CDR2 SNEGSKA (reference sequence). The V and J ends lost 6 bases and 4 bases respectively, with 16 bases between them. The CDR3 protein is CSARSQGRKNIQYF. Here the CDR3 DNA reads TGCAGTGCCCGAAGCCAGGGTCGTAAAAACATTCAGTACTTC.

In this sample, this clonotype turned up many times. The rearrangement joins TRBV2 to TRBJ2-7, with D unclear. This CDR3 is 9 amino acids long. From germline, CDR1 is SNHLY and CDR2 FYNNEI. The CDR3 is CASSSHGRV. CDR3 bases: TGTGCCAGCAGTAGTCATGGACGGGTC.

This clonotype was found a few times. The rearrangement joins TRBV29-1 to TRBJ1-2, with 9 bases aligning to TRBD1. With V trimmed by 3 bases and J by 6 bases, 8 bases remained unmatched. Germline V CDR1 and CDR2: SQVTM, ANQGSEA. CDR3 size: 14 residues. The CDR3 DNA is TGCAGCGTTGATAGGGACAGGGCGGGCCATGGCTACACCTTC. Translating gives CSVDRDRAGHGYTF. Full variable domain (missing parts from reference TRBV29-1 and TRBJ1-2): SAVISQKPSRDICQRGTSLTIQCQVDSQVTMMFWYRQQPGQSLTLIATANQGSEATYESGFVIDKFPISRPNLTFSTLTVSNMSPEDSSIYLCSVDRDRAGHGYTFGSGTRLTVV.

CDR3 region: CASSLEGRAEETQYF. For the CDR3, the DNA is TGTGCCAGCAGCTTAGAGGGGCGGGCCGAAGAGACCCAGTACTTC. The chain links TRBV13 to TRBJ2-5; D may correspond to TRBD1 or TRBD2 (5 bases each). This CDR3 region has 15 residues. CDR1 is PRHDT, CDR2 FYEKMQ, per germline (reference sequence). V lost 1 base to trimming and J lost 3 bases, with 12 bases between them.

This clonotype has only a few counts. The chain has TRBV4-1 and TRBJ2-5; TRBD2 matches at 10 bases. The J segment lost 3 bases and the V segment lost 5 bases, leaving 6 bases of the junction unmatched. The length of the CDR3 is 15 residues. The germline V gene has CDR1 MGHRA and CDR2 YSYEKL. The CDR3 sequence is CASSGRTSGKETQYF. The CDR3 region has the DNA TGCGCCAGCAGCGGACGGACTAGCGGTAAAGAGACCCAGTACTTC.

The J gene is TRBJ1-6, the V gene TRBV19, with 7 positions matching TRBD1. Germline trimming cut 10 bases from V and 0 bases from J; bases unmatched to any gene: 6. This CDR3 has 15 amino acids. CDR1 is LNHDA, CDR2 SQIVND, per germline (reference sequence). DNA for the CDR3: TGTGCCACTACACAGGGGAGCTCCTATAATTCACCCCTCCACTTT. Its protein product is CATTQGSSYNSPLHF.

This clonotype came up a few times. The rearrangement uses TRBV25-1 and TRBJ1-4, with D tentatively TRBD1 (6 bases). The V end lost 1 base, the J end lost 8 bases, and 14 bases lay between the germline ends. CDR3 length: 15 amino acids. Germline V gene data show CDR1 as MGHDK and CDR2 as SYGVNS. Written as DNA, the CDR3 is TGTGCCAGCAGTGAATCGGGCAGGGGAGGAGAAAAACTGTTTTTT. Translation: CASSESGRGGEKLFF.

This clonotype was detected only a few times. The rearrangement uses TRBV9 and TRBJ2-3; D perhaps matches TRBD1 (6 bases). V was trimmed by 3 bases and J by 2 bases, leaving 10 bases between them. Looked up from germline, CDR1 is SGDLS and CDR2 is YYNGEE. This CDR3 comprises 14 residues. CDR3 sequence (DNA): TGTGCCAGCAGCGCGGACAGACTCACAGATACGCAGTATTTT. Encoded protein: CASSADRLTDTQYF. The full variable domain, with the rest looked up from reference TRBV9 and TRBJ2-3, is DSGVTQTPKHLITATGQRVTLRCSPRSGDLSVYWYQQSLDQGLQFLIQYYNGEERAKGNILERFSAQQFPDLHSELNLSSLELGDSALYFCASSADRLTDTQYFGPGTRLTVL.